The clone carrying this T cell receptor (beta chain) occurred a few times. A junction boundary mismatches the germline segment, possibly from a read error. The source of the sample is a study of T cells after yellow fever vaccination. Germline-derived CDR1 and CDR2 are MNHEY and SMNVEV (reference sequence). There are 11 residues in the CDR3. From the 5' RACE reads, TCRdb called clonotypes with MiXCR, one entry per CDR3 protein. The sample has more than 75,000 distinct CDR3 sequences, roughly 8.2% seen once. This sequence joins TRBV27 and TRBJ2-1; TRBD2 might be the D (5 bases). Specimen: CD8+ T cells not binding an NS4B(214-222) dextramer, sorted from PBMCs, collected less than 16 days after the first yellow fever vaccination. This TCR derives from a young man who received the YFV17D yellow fever vaccine. CDR3 sequence (DNA): TGTACCAGCGGTACTTACAATGAGCAGTTCTTC. Translation: CTSGTYNEQFF.